Listed here are 31 T cell receptor beta chains from one sample, sequenced in a study of naive and memory T cell subsets. An equimolar mix of two oligonucleotides served as the beta constant-region primer for TRBC1 and TRBC2. The ligated cDNA underwent four PCR rounds using SP2 and nested alpha and beta constant-region primers. One entry per CDR3 protein, called by TCRdb with MiXCR from the UMI-ligation and nested PCR reads. Of about 120,000 distinct CDR3 sequences in the sample, 35% to 40% were seen once. Sequenced: central memory CD4+ T cells from blood. The receptors derive from a human donor in good health.

This clonotype was found many times. Germline is not matched at one junction end, which may reflect a read error. The CDR3 DNA follows: TGCAGTGCTCCCCCAGCTGGTAGGGGGGGCTTACTTATCTTC. It codes for CSAPPAGRGGLLIF. The chain combines TRBV20-1 with TRBJ1-2; tentatively, D is TRBD1 (6 bases). CDR3 length: 14 residues. Germline V gene sequence: CDR1 DFQATT, CDR2 SNEGSKA (reference sequence).

This clonotype was counted a few times. This chain links TRBV28 with TRBJ2-1, with 8 positions matching TRBD2. Germline values: CDR1 MDHEN, CDR2 SYDVKM. The CDR3 spans 17 residues. V gave up 3 bases and J gave up 9 bases; unmatched junction bases: 16. In DNA form, the CDR3 reads TGTGCCAGCAGTTTTGGGGGAGGAGGGACTAGTCAGCTTGAGCAGTTCTTC. Residues: CASSFGGGGTSQLEQFF.

The genes are TRBV6-1 and TRBJ2-3, with unresolved D. Germline V gives CDR1 MNHNS, CDR2 SASEGT. This CDR3 contains 13 residues. Trimming stripped 1 base from V and 6 bases from J, with 8 bases between. The CDR3 DNA sequence: TGTGCCAGCAGTGAAGGACGCATTGATACGCAGTATTTT. It specifies CASSEGRIDTQYF.

The rearrangement joins TRBV28 to TRBJ2-3; the D is unclear. The germline V gene has CDR1 MDHEN and CDR2 SYDVKM. V was trimmed by 5 bases and J by 4 bases, leaving 13 bases between them. This CDR3 region has 14 residues. In DNA, the CDR3 is TGTGCCAGCAGTACACCGACATACGCAGATACGCAGTATTTT. Amino acid sequence: CASSTPTYADTQYF.

The rearrangement links TRBV28 to TRBJ2-2; D may match TRBD1 or TRBD2 (5 bases each). Per the germline V gene, CDR1 is MDHEN and CDR2 is SYDVKM. V lost 8 bases, J lost 7 bases, and 17 bases lay in between. The CDR3 covers 14 residues. The CDR3 DNA follows: TGTGCCAGCCAGAGGGGCGTAATTGGCGGGGAGCTGTTTTTT. Amino acid sequence: CASQRGVIGGELFF.

The chain employs TRBV18 and TRBJ2-5, with D perhaps TRBD2 (6 bases). The ends were cut back, 6 bases at V and 5 bases at J, with 19 bases in the middle. Germline V gene sequence: CDR1 KGHSH, CDR2 LQKENI. The CDR3 covers 15 residues. DNA for the CDR3: TGTGCCAGCTCGGACCCGACTAGTTTAACGGAGACCCAGTACTTC. Its protein product is CASSDPTSLTETQYF.

This clonotype came up a few times. The chain employs TRBV23-1 and TRBJ2-1; TRBD2 aligns across 11 bases. TRBV23-1 counts as an open reading frame of uncertain function. Germline trimming cut 0 bases from V and 6 bases from J; bases unmatched to any gene: 1. The CDR3 sequence is 15 residues long. The CDR3 here is CASSQSGTSGNEQFF. Here the CDR3 DNA reads TGCGCCAGCAGTCAATCGGGGACTAGCGGCAATGAGCAGTTCTTC.

This clonotype came up a few times. The gene calls are TRBV5-1 and TRBJ2-2; D unclear. The germline V gene encodes CDR1 SGHRS and CDR2 YFSETQ. V was shortened by 5 bases and J by 1 base, with 6 bases between the two germline ends. The CDR3 runs to 13 residues. This chain's CDR3 is CASRRRNTGELFF. The CDR3 DNA reads TGCGCCAGCAGACGCAGGAACACCGGGGAGCTGTTTTTT.

V is TRBV29-1 and J is TRBJ2-6, with D unclear. Between the trimmed V and J ends, which lost 4 bases and 1 base, there was a span of 8 bases. Germline V gene data show CDR1 as SQVTM and CDR2 as ANQGSEA. There are 14 residues in the CDR3. CDR3 sequence: CSVVQMSGANVLTF. In DNA, the CDR3 is TGCAGCGTTGTTCAAATGTCTGGGGCCAACGTCCTGACTTTC.

V gene TRBV5-1 combines with J gene TRBJ1-5, with D possibly TRBD1 on 6 matching bases. The CDR3 is 14 residues long. V was clipped by 0 bases and J by 7 bases, with 11 bases between them. The V gene's germline CDR1 is SGHRS and CDR2 YFSETQ. CDR3 sequence reads: CASSLGGADQPQHF. The CDR3 DNA is TGCGCCAGCAGCTTGGGGGGGGCGGACCAGCCCCAGCATTTT.

This clonotype was seen a handful of times. The rearrangement uses TRBV28 and TRBJ1-2; weak D call: TRBD1 (6 bases). The CDR3 totals 16 residues. Per the germline V gene, CDR1 is MDHEN and CDR2 is SYDVKM. Between the trimmed V and J ends, which lost 5 bases and 6 bases, there was a span of 22 bases. CDR3 sequence reads: CASSLLRRTAWNGYTF. The CDR3 bases are TGTGCCAGCAGTCTTCTACGACGGACAGCCTGGAATGGCTACACCTTC.

V usage is TRBV30 and J usage is TRBJ1-2, with 8 bases lining up with TRBD1. This CDR3 comprises 13 residues. The trim removed 4 bases at V and 4 bases at J, leaving 5 bases unmatched. Germline CDR1 GTSNPN, CDR2 SVGIG (reference sequence). The CDR3 DNA follows: TGTGCCTGGAAAAGGGACAGGCCCTATGGCTACACCTTC. It encodes CAWKRDRPYGYTF.

Comments on this clonotype: One junction end disagrees with the germline gene, perhaps due to a read error. The chain recombines TRBV5-6 with TRBJ2-3; perhaps TRBD2 as D (5 bases). The CDR3 sequence is 13 residues long. Looked up from germline, CDR1 is SGHDT and CDR2 is YYEEEE. DNA for the CDR3: TGTGCCACCAGCTGGACCCGGGGTTCGACGCAGTATTTT. Translation: CATSWTRGSTQYF. The full variable domain, rest sourced from reference TRBV5-6 and TRBJ2-3, is DAGVTQSPTHLIKTRGQQVTLRCSPKSGHDTVSWYQQALGQGPQFIFQYYEEEERQRGNFPDRFSGHQFPNYSSELNVNALLLGDSALYLCATSWTRGSTQYFGPGTRLTVL.

The chain couples TRBV14 to TRBJ2-1; 7 bases line up with TRBD2. V dropped 4 bases and J dropped 3; count of bases not matched to a gene: 9. This CDR3 comprises 16 residues. Looked up from germline, CDR1 is SGHDN and CDR2 is FVKESK. CDR3 sequence (DNA): TGTGCCAGCAGCCGGGGGGGAAGCGGAATCTACAATGAGCAGTTCTTC. It specifies CASSRGGSGIYNEQFF.

At least ten counts were recorded for this clonotype. The J gene is TRBJ1-2, the V gene TRBV18, with 8 bases aligning to TRBD1. This CDR3 contains 13 residues. The germline V gene has CDR1 KGHSH and CDR2 LQKENI. V gave up 3 bases and J gave up 8 bases; unmatched junction bases: 5. DNA for the CDR3: TGTGCCAGCTCACCCGACAGGGGAGTCGGCTACACCTTC. Translation: CASSPDRGVGYTF. Full variable domain (outside the CDR3, taken from reference TRBV18 and TRBJ1-2): NAGVMQNPRHLVRRRGQEARLRCSPMKGHSHVYWYRQLPEEGLKFMVYLQKENIIDESGMPKERFSAEFPKEGPSILRIQQVVRGDSAAYFCASSPDRGVGYTFGSGTRLTVV.

This clonotype was seen a handful of times. The V and J genes are TRBV7-2 and TRBJ2-3, with D hard to call. Trimming took 5 bases from V and 2 from J, leaving 14 bases between them. CDR3 length equals 15 residues. CDR1 SGHTA and CDR2 FQGNSA come from the germline V gene. CDR3 coding DNA: TGTGCCAGCAGCCCAGGTGGGCCTGCCACAGATACGCAGTATTTT. Translated, it gives CASSPGGPATDTQYF. Complete variable domain (other parts from reference TRBV7-2 and TRBJ2-3): GAGVSQSPSNKVTEKGKDVELRCDPISGHTALYWYRQSLGQGLEFLIYFQGNSAPDKSGLPSDRFSAERTGGSVSTLTIQRTQQEDSAVYLCASSPGGPATDTQYFGPGTRLTVL.

Remarks on this clonotype: Since the CDR3 does not end with the conserved phenylalanine or tryptophan, this likely comes from a read error. V and J are TRBV7-6 and TRBJ2-2; no firm D call. Trimming stripped 5 bases from V and 6 bases from J, with 10 bases between. CDR1 and CDR2 (germline): SGHVS, FNYEAQ. The CDR3 consists of 13 residues. The CDR3 DNA reads TGTGCCAGCAGCGGTTTGGGGTCCGGGGAGCTGTTTCTT. Its protein is CASSGLGSGELFL.

The table lists this clonotype with a few counts. The chain joins TRBV20-1 to TRBJ2-2; possibly TRBD1 or TRBD2 for D (5 bases each). Germline CDR1 DFQATT, CDR2 SNEGSKA (reference sequence). V shed 0 bases and J shed 1 base, with 9 bases lying between them. The CDR3 is 15 residues long. The CDR3 here is CSARDLGENTGELFF. CDR3 nucleotides: TGCAGTGCTAGAGATTTGGGGGAGAACACCGGGGAGCTGTTTTTT.

This clonotype was picked up one time. The chain employs TRBV11-2 and TRBJ2-3; 16 bases line up with TRBD2. The V gene end was trimmed by 5 bases and the J gene end by 1 base; junction bases not matched to a gene: 6. The CDR3 runs to 18 residues. Per the germline V gene, CDR1 is SGHAT and CDR2 is FQNNGV. The CDR3 reads CASSPGTSGRVGTDTQYF. CDR3 nucleotides: TGTGCCAGCAGCCCAGGGACTAGCGGGAGGGTTGGCACAGATACGCAGTATTTT. The full variable domain, with the rest looked up from reference TRBV11-2 and TRBJ2-3, is EAGVAQSPRYKIIEKRQSVAFWCNPISGHATLYWYQQILGQGPKLLIQFQNNGVVDDSQLPKDRFSAERLKGVDSTLKIQPAKLEDSAVYLCASSPGTSGRVGTDTQYFGPGTRLTVL.

CDR3 loop: CATSRVTFRQETQYF. The CDR3, as DNA: TGTGCCACCAGCAGAGTTACCTTCCGACAAGAGACCCAGTACTTC. The rearrangement links TRBV15 to TRBJ2-5; D is ambiguous. V lost 1 base, J lost 2 bases, and 11 bases lay in between. In germline, CDR1 is LNHNV, CDR2 YYDKDF (reference sequence). The CDR3 sequence is 15 residues long.

The chain couples TRBV6-5 to TRBJ1-4; D perhaps matches TRBD1 (6 bases). The CDR3 runs 14 residues. The germline V gene encodes CDR1 MNHEY and CDR2 SVGAGI. Trimming took off 6 bases at V and 8 bases at J, with 16 bases between the two ends. CDR3 amino acids: CASSDTGSREKLFF. CDR3 DNA: TGTGCCAGCAGCGATACAGGGAGCAGAGAAAAACTGTTTTTT.

In its sample, this clonotype was seen many times. The chain couples TRBV10-3 to TRBJ2-3; D not certain. The CDR3 runs 15 residues. V gave up 6 bases and J gave up 2 bases, with 15 bases separating them. Germline V gene sequence: CDR1 ENHRY, CDR2 SYGVKD. CDR3 in amino acids: CAIRGHGGNTDTQYF. Written as DNA, the CDR3 is TGTGCCATCAGAGGCCACGGCGGAAACACAGATACGCAGTATTTT.

This clonotype was found a few times. This chain links TRBV7-2 with TRBJ1-6, with D tentatively TRBD1 (5 bases). Deletions cut 1 base from V and 7 bases from J, with 14 bases between. This CDR3 is 16 amino acids long. The germline V gene encodes CDR1 SGHTA and CDR2 FQGNSA. CDR3 protein: CASSLDGAGRNSPLHF. The CDR3 DNA sequence: TGTGCCAGCAGCTTAGATGGGGCAGGGCGGAATTCACCCCTCCACTTT. Using reference TRBV7-2 and TRBJ1-6 for the parts outside the CDR3, the full variable domain is GAGVSQSPSNKVTEKGKDVELRCDPISGHTALYWYRQSLGQGLEFLIYFQGNSAPDKSGLPSDRFSAERTGGSVSTLTIQRTQQEDSAVYLCASSLDGAGRNSPLHFGNGTRLTVT.

This clonotype was detected only once. This rearrangement joins TRBV7-2 to TRBJ2-7; D not resolved. The V gene lost 5 bases and the J gene lost 5 bases, with 13 bases spanning the gap. The CDR3 runs to 13 residues. Germline V lookup: CDR1 SGHTA, CDR2 FQGNSA. DNA of the CDR3: TGTGCCAGCAGCCGCCCGCGGAAGGACGAGCAGTACTTC. Protein: CASSRPRKDEQYF.

The sample holds a few counts of this clonotype. The chain is built from TRBV30 and TRBJ1-6; D is unclear. CDR3 size: 15 residues. Trimming removed 4 bases at V and 7 bases at J, with 17 bases between. Germline CDR1 reads GTSNPN; CDR2 reads SVGIG (reference sequence). The CDR3 spells CAWKSGPRRNSPLHF. The CDR3 nucleotides read TGTGCCTGGAAATCCGGACCCCGGAGGAATTCACCCCTCCACTTT.

V is TRBV7-8 and J is TRBJ1-5, with D perhaps TRBD1 (6 bases). The germline gives CDR1 SGHVS, CDR2 FQNEAQ. Trimming stripped 5 bases from V and 2 bases from J, with 16 bases between. CDR3 length equals 16 residues. CDR3 coding DNA: TGTGCCAGCAGCCCCCGGACAGAGGGTCGCAATCAGCCCCAGCATTTT. Translation gives CASSPRTEGRNQPQHF.

V and J are TRBV6-5 and TRBJ1-2; D is unresolved. The CDR3 loop spans 19 amino acids. The germline gives CDR1 MNHEY, CDR2 SVGAGI. V was pared by 5 bases and J by 0 bases, with 25 bases between. CDR3 sequence: CASSTAAVGGSIANYGYTF. CDR3 sequence (DNA): TGTGCCAGCAGTACAGCCGCCGTGGGAGGGTCGATAGCTAACTATGGCTACACCTTC.

V is TRBV6-6 and J is TRBJ2-1, with 10 bases aligning to TRBD2. CDR1 and CDR2 (germline): MNHNY, SVGAGI (reference sequence). Trimming removed 6 bases from V and 3 bases from J; junction bases left unmatched: 5. The CDR3 sequence is 15 residues long. For the CDR3, the DNA is TGTGCCAGCAGGCCTGGGACTAGCGACTACAATGAGCAGTTCTTC. Residues: CASRPGTSDYNEQFF.

This clonotype occurred many times. The rearrangement joins TRBV5-1 to TRBJ2-1, with unresolved D. Trimming took 4 bases from V and 0 from J, leaving 14 bases between them. From germline, CDR1 is SGHRS and CDR2 YFSETQ. CDR3 length equals 16 residues. As DNA, the CDR3 is TGCGCCAGCAGCCCCGGTAGCAGCGTCTCCTACAATGAGCAGTTCTTC. Amino acids: CASSPGSSVSYNEQFF.

The chain combines TRBV9 with TRBJ1-5; no reliable D call. Germline CDR1 reads SGDLS; CDR2 reads YYNGEE. The CDR3 sequence is 14 residues long. Between the trimmed V and J ends, which lost 2 bases and 3 bases, there was a span of 9 bases. In nucleotides, the CDR3 is TGTGCCAGCAGCGTCGACACCGACAATCAGCCCCAGCATTTT. Its translation: CASSVDTDNQPQHF.

The gene calls are TRBV11-2 and TRBJ2-1; tentative D call: TRBD2 (5 bases). Germline CDR1 SGHAT, CDR2 FQNNGV. The CDR3 runs 16 residues. V lost 5 bases to trimming and J lost 4 bases, with 18 bases between them. In DNA form, the CDR3 reads TGTGCCAGCAGCCCACGTCTGACTAAATTTTACAATGAGCAGTTCTTC. Translation: CASSPRLTKFYNEQFF.